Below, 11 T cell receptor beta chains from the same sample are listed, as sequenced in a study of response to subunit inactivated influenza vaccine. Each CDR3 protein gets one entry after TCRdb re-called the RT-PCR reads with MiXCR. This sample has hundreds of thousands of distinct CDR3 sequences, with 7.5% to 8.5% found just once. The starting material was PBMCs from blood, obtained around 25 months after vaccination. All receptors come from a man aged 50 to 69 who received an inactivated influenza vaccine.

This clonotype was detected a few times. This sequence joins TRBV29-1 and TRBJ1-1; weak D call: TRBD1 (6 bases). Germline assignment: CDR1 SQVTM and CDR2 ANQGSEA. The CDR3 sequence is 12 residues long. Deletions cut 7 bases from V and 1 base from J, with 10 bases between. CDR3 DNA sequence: TGCAGCGGGGGACACCGGAACACTGAAGCTTTCTTT. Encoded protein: CSGGHRNTEAFF.

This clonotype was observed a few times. CDR3 protein: CSVEDIETGSANGYTF. CDR3 nucleotide sequence: TGCAGCGTTGAAGATATCGAGACAGGATCGGCGAATGGCTACACCTTC. This chain connects TRBV29-1 to TRBJ1-2; D may be TRBD1 (6 bases). CDR3 length: 16 residues. The germline V gene has CDR1 SQVTM and CDR2 ANQGSEA. Trimming removed 0 bases at V and 6 bases at J, with 20 bases between.

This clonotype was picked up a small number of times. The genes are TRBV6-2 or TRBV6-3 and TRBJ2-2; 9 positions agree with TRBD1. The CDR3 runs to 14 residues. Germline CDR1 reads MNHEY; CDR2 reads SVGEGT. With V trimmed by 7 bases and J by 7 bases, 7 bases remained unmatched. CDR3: CASNVQGAFGELFF. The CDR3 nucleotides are TGTGCCAGCAATGTACAGGGGGCGTTCGGGGAGCTGTTTTTT.

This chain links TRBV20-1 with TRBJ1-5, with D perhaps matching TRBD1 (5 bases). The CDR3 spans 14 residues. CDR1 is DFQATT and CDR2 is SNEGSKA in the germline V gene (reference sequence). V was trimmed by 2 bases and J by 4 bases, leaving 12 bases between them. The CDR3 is CSARRQGDNQPQHF. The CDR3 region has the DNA TGCAGTGCTAGAAGGCAGGGTGATAATCAGCCCCAGCATTTT.

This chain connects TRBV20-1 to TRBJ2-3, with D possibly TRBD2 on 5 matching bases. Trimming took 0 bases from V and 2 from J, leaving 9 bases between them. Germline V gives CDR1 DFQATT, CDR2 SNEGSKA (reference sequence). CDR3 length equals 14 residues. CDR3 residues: CSARERVYTDTQYF. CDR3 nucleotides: TGCAGTGCTAGAGAGCGGGTCTACACAGATACGCAGTATTTT.

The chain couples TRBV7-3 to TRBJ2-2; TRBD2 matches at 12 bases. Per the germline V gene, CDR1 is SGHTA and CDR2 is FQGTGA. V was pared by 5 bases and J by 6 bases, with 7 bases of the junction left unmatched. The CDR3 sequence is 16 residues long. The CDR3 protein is CASSQGLAGAAGELFF. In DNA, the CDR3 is TGTGCCAGCAGCCAGGGACTAGCGGGTGCTGCCGGGGAGCTGTTTTTT.

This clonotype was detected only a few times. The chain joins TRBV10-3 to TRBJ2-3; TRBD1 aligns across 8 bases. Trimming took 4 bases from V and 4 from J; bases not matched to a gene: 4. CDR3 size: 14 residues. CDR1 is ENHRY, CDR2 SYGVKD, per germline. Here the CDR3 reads CAISARGLADTQYF. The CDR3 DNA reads TGTGCCATCAGTGCCAGGGGGCTCGCAGATACGCAGTATTTT.

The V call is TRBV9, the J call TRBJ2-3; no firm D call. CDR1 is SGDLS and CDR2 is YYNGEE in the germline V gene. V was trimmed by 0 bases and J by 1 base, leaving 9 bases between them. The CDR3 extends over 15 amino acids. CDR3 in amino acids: CASSVGSHGTDTQYF. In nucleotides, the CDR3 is TGTGCCAGCAGCGTAGGTTCTCACGGCACAGATACGCAGTATTTT.

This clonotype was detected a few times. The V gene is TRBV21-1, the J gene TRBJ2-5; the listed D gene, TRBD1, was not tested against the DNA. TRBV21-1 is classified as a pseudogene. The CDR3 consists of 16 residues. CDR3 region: CASSREGAYTRETQYF. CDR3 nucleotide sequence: TGTGCCAGCAGCAGGGAAGGGGCCTACACCAGAGAGACCCAGTACTTC.

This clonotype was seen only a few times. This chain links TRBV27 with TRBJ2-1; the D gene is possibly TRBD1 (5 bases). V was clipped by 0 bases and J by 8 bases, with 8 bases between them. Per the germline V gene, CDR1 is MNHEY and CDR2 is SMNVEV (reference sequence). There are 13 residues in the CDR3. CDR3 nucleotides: TGTGCCAGCAGTTTATCTCAGGGCGATGAGCAGTTCTTC. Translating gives CASSLSQGDEQFF.

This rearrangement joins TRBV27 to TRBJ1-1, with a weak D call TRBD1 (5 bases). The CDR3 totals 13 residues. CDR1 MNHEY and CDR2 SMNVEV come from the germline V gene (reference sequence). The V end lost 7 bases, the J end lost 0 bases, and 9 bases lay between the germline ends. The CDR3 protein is CASMRGMNTEAFF. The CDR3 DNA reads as TGTGCCAGCATGAGGGGAATGAACACTGAAGCTTTCTTT.